A single sample gave rise to the 4 T cell receptor beta chains below, sequenced in a study of shared clonotypes between healthy human individuals. The assay was immunoSEQ multiplex PCR, and TCRdb's table has in-frame clones only and misses some. The sample gives 2 million to 2.5 million clones, 93% of which show up once; about 0.34% is in the top ten. The sequenced material came from naive CD4+ T cells from PBMCs. This sample's subset: CD45RA+ positively selected. These TCRs come from a man in his late teens or twenties in good health. Some clones in this sample may be carry-over from other donors' samples.

V usage is TRBV11-2 and J usage is TRBJ2-1; TRBD2 aligns across 10 bases. Germline V gives CDR1 SGHAT, CDR2 FQNNGV. The CDR3 extends over 15 amino acids. V shed 5 bases, J shed 4 bases, and the junction held 5 bases outside the gene matches. The CDR3 protein is CASSLTSGVYNEQFF. In DNA form, the CDR3 reads TGTGCCAGCAGCCTCACTAGCGGGGTTTACAATGAGCAGTTCTTC.

As to this clone: Within the sample, other DNA sequences also encode this same CDR3. CDR3 nucleotide sequence: TGCAGTGCAAGACAGGGTGGTGGCTACACCTTC. Translated: CSARQGGGYTF. The gene calls are TRBV20-1 and TRBJ1-2; TRBD1 matches 7 bases. CDR1 DFQATT and CDR2 SNEGSKA come from the germline V gene (reference sequence). This CDR3 comprises 11 residues. V shed 6 bases, J shed 7 bases, and the junction held 5 bases outside the gene matches.

V usage is TRBV2 and J usage is TRBJ1-5; no reliable D call. V was pared by 5 bases and J by 1 base, with 9 bases between. The CDR3 length is 14 residues. Germline V gene sequence: CDR1 SNHLY, CDR2 FYNNEI. CDR3: CASSSDASNQPQHF. CDR3 DNA: TGTGCCAGCAGTTCCGACGCGAGCAATCAGCCCCAGCATTTT.

This chain connects TRBV2 to TRBJ2-2; 11 nucleotides agree with TRBD2. CDR3 size: 15 residues. Germline lookup yields CDR1 SNHLY and CDR2 FYNNEI. V lost 6 bases, J lost 6 bases, and 6 bases stayed unmatched. The CDR3 nucleotides are TGTGCCAGCAGGAGGCTAGCGGGAGGCGCCGGGGAGCTGTTTTTT. Its translation is CASRRLAGGAGELFF.